One TCR beta chain is described in this entry. The source of the sample is a study of T cell changes during pregnancy in multiple sclerosis. Germline V gene sequence: CDR1 SQVTM, CDR2 ANQGSEA. The CDR3 is 15 residues long. With 6 bases clipped from V and 0 bases from J, the junction kept 6 bases outside the gene matches. Profiling relied on immunoSEQ multiplex PCR, and the TCRdb table lists in-frame clones only, not all of them. The sample has almost 20,000 clones, about 88% seen once. V gene TRBV29-1 combines with J gene TRBJ1-4, with 8 bases fitting TRBD1. The source material was CD8+ T cells from peripheral blood mononuclear cells, sampled in the third trimester of pregnancy. This TCR came from a female donor in good health, enrolled as a control in a pregnancy study. The CDR3: CSVILTGATNEKLFF. DNA for the CDR3: TGCAGCGTAATACTGACAGGGGCAACTAATGAAAAACTGTTTTTT.